This T cell receptor (beta chain) is from a study of control samples from healthy donors and cancer patients. Clones were read by immunoSEQ multiplex PCR, and TCRdb kept only the in-frame ones, dropping some. The sample contains tens of thousands of clones, around 93% of which appear only once. Germline V gene data show CDR1 as SGHTA and CDR2 as FQGTGA. Deletions cut 5 bases from V and 3 bases from J, with 18 bases between. This CDR3 is 16 amino acids long. The gene calls are TRBV7-3 and TRBJ2-3; unclear D gene. The receptor comes from a woman between 35 and 50 years old with head and neck cancer. The specimen was PBMCs. This CDR3 is CASSPSSHGLTDTQYF. CDR3 in DNA: TGTGCCAGCAGCCCTTCGTCTCATGGGTTAACAGATACGCAGTATTTT.